Listed below are T cell receptor beta chains from one sample, sequenced in a study of type 1 regulatory T cells. For these TCRs, the target antigens are not known. TCRdb recomputed calls from the reads with MiXCR, one row per CDR3 protein. The sample includes over 55,000 distinct CDR3 sequences, roughly 49% of them seen just once. Sequencing was performed on cultured non-Tr1 T cells, either the whole culture or a sorted T cell fraction (not recorded which). These receptor sequences come from a human donor in good health. The CDR3 runs from the conserved cysteine through the conserved F or W. The D gene is left open where the match is weak. Clone size appears in some rows only: once, few, many, or a class for an expanded clone.

j_gene | v_gene | d_gene | abundance | CDR3aa | CDR3nt
TRBJ2-1 | TRBV27 | TRBD2 | - | CASSSQNGGVNEQFF | TGTGCCAGCAGTTCTCAAAACGGGGGGGTCAATGAGCAGTTCTTC
TRBJ2-7 | TRBV20-1 | - | - | CSAVTAGSSYEQYF | TGCAGTGCTGTGACTGCGGGGAGCTCCTACGAGCAGTACTTC
TRBJ1-1 | TRBV6-1 | - | - | CASGSRAINLNTEAFF | TGTGCCAGCGGTAGCCGGGCCATTAACTTGAACACTGAAGCTTTCTTT
TRBJ2-2 | TRBV6-2/TRBV6-3 | - | few | CATREVGTGELFF | TGTGCCACCAGGGAGGTGGGGACCGGGGAGCTGTTTTTT
TRBJ1-5 | TRBV28 | TRBD1 | - | CASSDGTGFNQPQHF | TGTGCCAGCAGCGACGGGACAGGGTTCAATCAGCCCCAGCATTTT
TRBJ1-5 | TRBV4-3 | TRBD1 | few | CASSQGRGTGEGPQHF | TGCGCCAGCAGCCAAGGGAGGGGGACAGGGGAAGGGCCCCAGCATTTT
TRBJ2-7 | TRBV20-1 | - | - | CSAPRPAGSSYEQYF | TGCAGTGCTCCCAGGCCGGCCGGGAGCTCCTACGAGCAGTACTTC
TRBJ1-5 | TRBV20-1 | - | - | CSARPRGALSNQPQHF | TGCAGTGCTAGACCCCGAGGGGCTCTCAGCAATCAGCCCCAGCATTTT
TRBJ2-7 | TRBV7-2 | - | many | CASSIKAPGPYEQYF | TGTGCCAGCAGCATAAAAGCCCCGGGACCTTACGAGCAGTACTTC
TRBJ1-6 | TRBV19 | TRBD1 | once | CASSTLTGRRASPLHF | TGTGCCAGTAGTACCTTGACAGGGAGACGTGCTTCACCCCTCCACTTT
TRBJ1-2 | TRBV20-1 | - | few | CSAYRVYGYTF | TGCAGTGCTTACAGGGTTTATGGCTACACCTTC
TRBJ2-3 | TRBV20-1 | - | once | CSAVAGASTDTQYF | TGCAGTGCCGTGGCAGGGGCTAGCACAGATACGCAGTATTTT
TRBJ2-2 | TRBV29-1 | TRBD2 | few | CSSPLAGTPDTGELFF | TGCAGCTCCCCACTAGCGGGGACCCCGGACACCGGGGAGCTGTTTTTT
TRBJ2-2 | TRBV2 | TRBD1 | few | CASSSGQGVWSGELFF | TGTGCCAGCAGTTCCGGACAGGGGGTCTGGTCCGGGGAGCTGTTTTTT
TRBJ1-4 | TRBV7-9 | - | - | CASSPMGQQGEKLFF | TGTGCCAGCAGCCCCATGGGGCAGCAGGGAGAAAAACTGTTTTTT
TRBJ1-1 | TRBV7-3 | - | - | CASSKGGTEAFF | TGTGCCAGCAGTAAGGGAGGCACTGAAGCTTTCTTT